This passage covers 27 T cell receptor beta chains from one sample sequenced in a study of blood T cell repertoires in COVID-19. Assay: immunoSEQ multiplex PCR; the TCRdb copy retains only in-frame clones and omits some. The sample consists of about 79,000 clones, 85% to 90% of them appearing once. Sequences were obtained from peripheral blood. The receptors come from a man in his 70s with active or convalescent COVID-19.

The DNA of the CDR3 is TGTGCCAGCAGCTCAGAACTAGCAGATACGCAGTATTTT. Translation: CASSSELADTQYF. This chain joins TRBV11-3 and TRBJ2-3; D is perhaps TRBD2 (5 bases). V shed 4 bases and J shed 4 bases, with 9 bases lying between them. Germline CDR1 reads SGHNT; CDR2 reads YENEEA. This CDR3 contains 13 residues.

V and J are TRBV6-5 and TRBJ1-6; 8 bases match TRBD1. The germline V gene encodes CDR1 MNHEY and CDR2 SVGAGI. The CDR3 runs to 15 residues. The J segment lost 9 bases and the V segment lost 2 bases, leaving 6 bases of the junction unmatched. The CDR3 region is CASSYQGQGASPLHF. The CDR3 DNA reads TGTGCCAGCAGTTACCAAGGGCAGGGGGCTTCACCCCTCCACTTT.

The gene calls are TRBV2 and TRBJ1-3; a weak D match, TRBD1 (5 bases). Germline V gene lookup returns CDR1 SNHLY and CDR2 FYNNEI. CDR3 length: 15 amino acids. Between the trimmed V and J ends, which lost 7 bases and 3 bases, there was a span of 16 bases. The CDR3 DNA is TGTGCCAGCACTCTCGGGGGGAATCTTGGAAACACCATATATTTT. Amino acid sequence: CASTLGGNLGNTIYF.

The chain links TRBV5-1 to TRBJ1-5; D gene uncertain. V was cut by 3 bases and J by 4 bases, with 8 bases left in between. Germline CDR1 SGHRS, CDR2 YFSETQ. The CDR3 spans 13 residues. The CDR3, as DNA: TGCGCCAGCAGCTCGTCAGGTAATCAGCCCCAGCATTTT. Its translation: CASSSSGNQPQHF. The full variable domain, completed using reference TRBV5-1 and TRBJ1-5, is KAGVTQTPRYLIKTRGQQVTLSCSPISGHRSVSWYQQTPGQGLQFLFEYFSETQRNKGNFPGRFSGRQFSNSRSEMNVSTLELGDSALYLCASSSSGNQPQHFGDGTRLSIL.

V is TRBV19 and J is TRBJ2-7; 13 nucleotides agree with TRBD2. The CDR3 length is 17 residues. Germline V gene lookup returns CDR1 LNHDA and CDR2 SQIVND (reference sequence). The ends lost 5 bases at V and 2 bases at J; junction bases unmatched: 9. In DNA, the CDR3 is TGTGCCAGTAGTCCCAGGACTAGCGGGAGTGGCGCCTACGAGCAGTACTTC. Protein sequence: CASSPRTSGSGAYEQYF.

This clone was seen once. Written as DNA, the CDR3 is TGTGCCAGTACCGCCCAGGGACAGGGGAACAGGAACACCATATATTTT. Amino acid sequence: CASTAQGQGNRNTIYF. V is TRBV19 and J is TRBJ1-3, with 10 bases lining up with TRBD1. Germline V lookup: CDR1 LNHDA, CDR2 SQIVND (reference sequence). Germline trimming cut 7 bases from V and 7 bases from J; bases unmatched to any gene: 13. This CDR3 region has 16 residues.

The chain has TRBV6-2 or TRBV6-3 and TRBJ2-1, with TRBD2 identical over 12 bases. The CDR3 consists of 16 residues. Germline trimming cut 5 bases from V and 8 bases from J; bases unmatched to any gene: 10. Germline V lookup: CDR1 MNHEY, CDR2 SVGEGT. CDR3 region: CASSTHTSGRPYEQFF. CDR3 sequence (DNA): TGTGCCAGCAGTACCCACACTAGCGGGAGGCCCTATGAGCAGTTCTTC.

This rearrangement joins TRBV28 to TRBJ1-6, with D possibly being TRBD1 (5 bases). Trimming removed 3 bases at V and 2 bases at J, with 11 bases between. The CDR3 sequence is 16 residues long. From germline, CDR1 is MDHEN and CDR2 SYDVKM. CDR3 protein: CASSLRGGAYNSPLHF. In nucleotides, the CDR3 is TGTGCCAGCAGTTTGAGGGGAGGGGCCTATAATTCACCCCTCCACTTT. Supplemented by reference TRBV28 and TRBJ1-6, the full variable domain reads DVKVTQSSRYLVKRTGEKVFLECVQDMDHENMFWYRQDPGLGLRLIYFSYDVKMKEKGDIPEGYSVSREKKERFSLILESASTNQTSMYLCASSLRGGAYNSPLHFGNGTRLTVT.

The chain has TRBV29-1 and TRBJ1-1; 7 bases are a match to TRBD1. Germline trimming cut 1 base from V and 4 bases from J; bases unmatched to any gene: 3. The CDR3 runs to 13 residues. Germline V gene sequence: CDR1 SQVTM, CDR2 ANQGSEA. The DNA for the CDR3 is TGCAGCGTTGAAGCTTACAGGGGCACTGAAGCTTTCTTT. The encoded protein is CSVEAYRGTEAFF.

This clone was counted once. This chain uses TRBV10-3 with TRBJ2-7, with D unresolved. CDR3 length: 12 residues. V was cut by 5 bases and J by 1 base, with 6 bases left in between. Germline-derived CDR1 and CDR2 are ENHRY and SYGVKD. CDR3 nucleotide sequence: TGTGCCATCAGTTCAGTATCCTACGAGCAGTACTTC. Its translation is CAISSVSYEQYF.

DNA for the CDR3: TGCGCCAGCAGCCTACAGGGGGATAATTCACCCCTCCACTTT. Its translation: CASSLQGDNSPLHF. The chain joins TRBV5-1 to TRBJ1-6; the match to TRBD1 covers 8 bases. J gave up 5 bases and V 4 bases, and 2 bases lay outside the gene matches. The CDR3 runs to 14 residues. Germline V lookup: CDR1 SGHRS, CDR2 YFSETQ.

The CDR3, as DNA: TGTGCCCACCGGGGGGCGAACACTGAAGCTTTCTTT. It codes for CAHRGANTEAFF. This chain links TRBV30 with TRBJ1-1, with a weak D call TRBD1 (6 bases). Germline CDR1 is GTSNPN and CDR2 is SVGIG (reference sequence). The V gene lost 8 bases and the J gene lost 1 base, with 11 bases spanning the gap. The CDR3 runs to 12 residues.

The chain is built from TRBV27 and TRBJ2-7; a possible D gene is TRBD2 (6 bases). This CDR3 spans 13 amino acids. The germline V gene has CDR1 MNHEY and CDR2 SMNVEV (reference sequence). Trimming removed 5 bases from V and 3 bases from J, with 11 bases in between. Here the CDR3 DNA reads TGTGCCAGCAGTGTCACTAGCAACTACGAGCAGTACTTC. This gives the protein CASSVTSNYEQYF.

The rearrangement uses TRBV28 and TRBJ1-3; TRBD1 matches 8 bases. Per the germline V gene, CDR1 is MDHEN and CDR2 is SYDVKM. The V segment lost 2 bases and the J segment 2 bases; nucleotides outside the gene matches: 2. This CDR3 region has 15 residues. The CDR3 is CASSLQGATGNTIYF. The DNA for the CDR3 is TGTGCCAGCAGTTTACAGGGGGCTACTGGAAACACCATATATTTT.

The rearrangement uses TRBV30 and TRBJ2-2; D gene ambiguous. V lost 4 bases, J lost 3 bases, and 9 bases lay in between. This CDR3 has 13 amino acids. Germline V CDR1 and CDR2: GTSNPN, SVGIG (reference sequence). The CDR3 is CAWTLAHTGELFF. Here the CDR3 DNA reads TGTGCCTGGACCCTCGCGCACACCGGGGAGCTGTTTTTT.

The rearrangement joins TRBV7-2 to TRBJ2-3; 9 bases match TRBD2. The CDR3 length is 15 residues. Germline values: CDR1 SGHTA, CDR2 FQGNSA. J was trimmed by 1 base and V by 5 bases; bases with no gene match: 4. CDR3 region: CASSTRTSGTDTQYF. The CDR3 region has the DNA TGTGCCAGCAGCACCCGGACTAGCGGCACAGATACGCAGTATTTT.

V and J are TRBV28 and TRBJ1-1, with 10 bases that match TRBD1. Per the germline V gene, CDR1 is MDHEN and CDR2 is SYDVKM. The CDR3 sequence is 15 residues long. Trimming took 6 bases from V and 4 from J; bases not matched to a gene: 8. CDR3 bases: TGTGCCAGCAGCCGCCCCGGGACAGGGGTCACTGAAGCTTTCTTT. As protein: CASSRPGTGVTEAFF.

The V and J genes are TRBV6-2 or TRBV6-3 and TRBJ1-5; possibly TRBD1 for D (5 bases). V lost 3 bases and J 1 base, leaving 13 bases between the germline ends. This CDR3 has 16 amino acids. Germline CDR1 is MNHEY and CDR2 is SVGEGT. The CDR3 spells CASSYSGVYSNQPQHF. The CDR3 DNA is TGTGCCAGCAGTTATTCGGGGGTTTACAGCAATCAGCCCCAGCATTTT.

The gene calls are TRBV30 and TRBJ1-2; 9 bases map to TRBD1. Germline CDR1 GTSNPN, CDR2 SVGIG (reference sequence). This CDR3 has 14 residues. V was clipped by 1 base and J by 8 bases; unmatched bases: 8. The chain's CDR3 is CAWSAQGAGGGYTF. The CDR3 DNA sequence: TGTGCCTGGAGTGCACAGGGGGCTGGAGGAGGCTACACCTTC. Supplemented by reference TRBV30 and TRBJ1-2, the full variable domain reads SQTIHQWPATLVQPVGSPLSLECTVEGTSNPNLYWYRQAAGRGLQLLFYSVGIGQISSEVPQNLSASRPQDRQFILSSKKLLLSDSGFYLCAWSAQGAGGGYTFGSGTRLTVV.

The chain carries TRBV27 and TRBJ2-1; tentative D call: TRBD2 (5 bases). V was cut by 6 bases and J by 6 bases, with 9 bases left in between. The germline gives CDR1 MNHEY, CDR2 SMNVEV (reference sequence). This CDR3 comprises 12 residues. The CDR3 sequence: CASRGDTNEQFF. The DNA for the CDR3 is TGTGCCAGCAGGGGAGACACCAATGAGCAGTTCTTC.

V usage is TRBV27 and J usage is TRBJ1-2; 10 bases align to TRBD1. Germline values: CDR1 MNHEY, CDR2 SMNVEV (reference sequence). After removal of 6 bases from V and 5 bases from J, the junction contained 3 bases not matched to a gene. This CDR3 contains 13 residues. CDR3: CASRGTGAYGYTF. The CDR3 bases are TGTGCCAGCAGAGGGACAGGGGCATATGGCTACACCTTC.

This clone was counted between two and nine times. V gene TRBV24-1 combines with J gene TRBJ2-5; 8 nucleotides line up with TRBD2. CDR1 is KGHDR, CDR2 SFDVKD, per germline. The CDR3 runs 15 residues. V gave up 3 bases and J gave up 4 bases; unmatched junction bases: 6. DNA for the CDR3: TGTGCCACCAGTGATGACACCGCGGGAGGAGAGACCCAGTACTTC. Protein product: CATSDDTAGGETQYF.

The chain carries TRBV6-6 and TRBJ2-1; the match to TRBD1 covers 7 bases. J was trimmed by 3 bases and V by 7 bases; bases with no gene match: 6. This CDR3 is 14 amino acids long. CDR1 and CDR2 from the germline V gene are MNHNY and SVGAGI (reference sequence). Written as DNA, the CDR3 is TGTGCCAGCAAGGGGGCAGGGGGCTACAATGAGCAGTTCTTC. Encoded protein: CASKGAGGYNEQFF.

The gene calls are TRBV5-1 and TRBJ2-2, with TRBD2 matching over 10 bases. V lost 7 bases to trimming and J lost 6 bases; unmatched junction nucleotides: 9. Germline V gives CDR1 SGHRS, CDR2 YFSETQ. The CDR3 extends over 15 amino acids. CDR3 sequence reads: CASSPLAGAAGELFF. The CDR3 DNA follows: TGCGCCAGCTCCCCTCTAGCGGGAGCGGCCGGGGAGCTGTTTTTT. Complete variable domain (other parts from reference TRBV5-1 and TRBJ2-2): KAGVTQTPRYLIKTRGQQVTLSCSPISGHRSVSWYQQTPGQGLQFLFEYFSETQRNKGNFPGRFSGRQFSNSRSEMNVSTLELGDSALYLCASSPLAGAAGELFFGEGSRLTVL.

The chain employs TRBV25-1 and TRBJ2-6; no firm D call. With 5 bases removed from V and 1 base from J, the gap between germline ends came to 3 bases. The CDR3 runs to 13 residues. Germline loops: CDR1 MGHDK, CDR2 SYGVNS. CDR3 DNA: TGTGCCAGCAGTCTATCTGGGGCCAACGTCCTGACTTTC. It encodes CASSLSGANVLTF.

CDR3 protein: CAWSALWSGSPYF. In DNA, the CDR3 is TGTGCCTGGAGTGCGTTATGGTCGGGATCACCCTACTTC. This chain joins TRBV30 and TRBJ2-4; D is perhaps TRBD2 (5 bases). The CDR3 covers 13 residues. Trimming left V 1 base short and J 16 bases short, with 20 bases between. Germline V lookup: CDR1 GTSNPN, CDR2 SVGIG (reference sequence). The variable domain in full, completed from reference TRBV30 and TRBJ2-4, reads SQTIHQWPATLVQPVGSPLSLECTVEGTSNPNLYWYRQAAGRGLQLLFYSVGIGQISSEVPQNLSASRPQDRQFILSSKKLLLSDSGFYLCAWSALWSGSPYFGAGTRLSVL.

The genes are TRBV15 and TRBJ1-4; 9 nucleotides match TRBD1. Germline CDR1 LNHNV, CDR2 YYDKDF (reference sequence). The CDR3 has 18 amino acids. V lost 0 bases and J lost 0; bases outside the gene matches: 5. CDR3 bases: TGTGCCACCAGCAGAGATCCAACAGGGGGCGCAACTAATGAAAAACTGTTTTTT. It encodes CATSRDPTGGATNEKLFF.